This record covers a single TCR beta chain. Antigen specificity is unknown. TCRdb's table, derived via immunoSEQ multiplex PCR, lists solely in-frame clones and lacks some. The table has about 87,000 clones, approximately 87% seen once; the top ten hold roughly 0.8%. Drawing of blood for sampling happened at baseline, at cycle 4 day 1, and at cycle 7 day 1. These data belong to a study of OX40 agonist ivuxolimab in advanced cancers. Study overall: The mean age was approximately 60 years, ranging from about 23 to 79, with around four fifths of participants male. Study-level findings and limits: Among the lowest peripheral clonal expansion occurred in 0.1-3.0 mg/kg partial responders.

This CDR3 has 16 residues. V usage is TRBV12-2 and J usage is TRBJ2-7; TRBD1 is the table's D call and was not checked against the DNA. TRBV12-2 has pseudogene status. This sample comprised CD4+ or CD8+ T cells sorted from blood, obtained in a trial of the OX40 agonist ivuxolimab. This receptor was identified in an adult with an advanced solid tumor such as melanoma, head and neck, liver or kidney cancer. CDR3 DNA sequence: TGTGCAAGTCGCACGGCGGGACAGAAAGGGTCCTACGAGCAGTACTTC. Its translation: CASRTAGQKGSYEQYF.